This T cell receptor beta chain stems from a study of OX40 agonist ivuxolimab in advanced cancers. Trimming removed 2 bases from V and 2 bases from J, with 9 bases in between. Per the germline V gene, CDR1 is SGHVS and CDR2 is FQNEAQ. This CDR3 is built from 14 residues. Repertoires were generated with immunoSEQ multiplex PCR, while TCRdb's copy carries only in-frame clones and drops some. The sample lists roughly 13,000 clones; 80% were seen once. The sequence came from an adult with an advanced solid tumor such as melanoma, head and neck, liver or kidney cancer. The material was CD4+ or CD8+ T cells sorted from blood, obtained in a trial of the OX40 agonist ivuxolimab. The V call is TRBV7-8, the J call TRBJ1-1; D is perhaps TRBD1 (5 bases). The CDR3 loop is CASSLHQGNTEAFF. As DNA, the CDR3 is TGTGCCAGCAGCTTACATCAGGGCAACACTGAAGCTTTCTTT.